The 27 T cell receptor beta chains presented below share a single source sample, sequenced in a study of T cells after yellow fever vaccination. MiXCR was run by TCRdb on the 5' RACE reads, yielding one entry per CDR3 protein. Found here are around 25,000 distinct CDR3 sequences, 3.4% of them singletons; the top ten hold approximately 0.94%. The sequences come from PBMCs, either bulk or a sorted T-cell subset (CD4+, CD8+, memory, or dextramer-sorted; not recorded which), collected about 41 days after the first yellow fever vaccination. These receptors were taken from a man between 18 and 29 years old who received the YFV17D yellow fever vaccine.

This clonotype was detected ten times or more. The CDR3 sequence: CATSPGGRPMGNQPQHF. In nucleotides, the CDR3 is TGTGCCACCAGCCCCGGAGGGAGACCTATGGGCAATCAGCCCCAGCATTTT. The chain combines TRBV15 with TRBJ1-5; the D is unclear. Germline assignment: CDR1 LNHNV and CDR2 YYDKDF (reference sequence). The CDR3 extends over 17 amino acids. With 5 bases removed from V and 2 bases from J, the gap between germline ends came to 19 bases.

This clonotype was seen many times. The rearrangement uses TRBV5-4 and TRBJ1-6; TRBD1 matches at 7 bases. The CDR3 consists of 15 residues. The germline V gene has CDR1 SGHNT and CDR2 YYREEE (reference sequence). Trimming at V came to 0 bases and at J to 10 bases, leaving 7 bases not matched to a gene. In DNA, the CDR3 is TGTGCCAGCAGCTTGGACAGGGGAGTACGCTCACCCCTCCACTTT. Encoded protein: CASSLDRGVRSPLHF. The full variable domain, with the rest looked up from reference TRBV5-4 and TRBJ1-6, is ETGVTQSPTHLIKTRGQQVTLRCSSQSGHNTVSWYQQALGQGPQFIFQYYREEENGRGNFPPRFSGLQFPNYSSELNVNALELDDSALYLCASSLDRGVRSPLHFGNGTRLTVT.

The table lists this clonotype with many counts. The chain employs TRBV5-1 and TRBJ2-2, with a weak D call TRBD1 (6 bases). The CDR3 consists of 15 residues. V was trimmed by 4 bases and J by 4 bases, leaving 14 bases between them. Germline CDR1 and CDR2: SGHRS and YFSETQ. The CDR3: CASSPGDTGTGELFF. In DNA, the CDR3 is TGCGCCAGCAGCCCCGGGGACACTGGCACCGGGGAGCTGTTTTTT.

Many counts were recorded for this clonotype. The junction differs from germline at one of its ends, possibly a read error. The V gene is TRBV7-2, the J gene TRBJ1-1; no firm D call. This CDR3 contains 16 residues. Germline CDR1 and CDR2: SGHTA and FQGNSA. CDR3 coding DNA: TGTGCCAGCAGCTTAGTGGCAGGATTGGGCTACACTGAAACTTTCTTT. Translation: CASSLVAGLGYTETFF.

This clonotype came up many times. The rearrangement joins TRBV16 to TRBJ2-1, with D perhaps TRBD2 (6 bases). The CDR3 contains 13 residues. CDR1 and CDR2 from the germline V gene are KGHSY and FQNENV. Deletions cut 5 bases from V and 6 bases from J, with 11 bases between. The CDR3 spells CASSKRAGNEQFF. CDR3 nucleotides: TGTGCCAGCAGCAAGCGGGCGGGCAATGAGCAGTTCTTC. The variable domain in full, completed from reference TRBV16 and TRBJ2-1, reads GEEVAQTPKHLVRGEGQKAKLYCAPIKGHSYVFWYQQVLKNEFKFLISFQNENVFDETGMPKERFSAKCLPNSPCSLEIQATKLEDSAVYFCASSKRAGNEQFFGPGTRLTVL.

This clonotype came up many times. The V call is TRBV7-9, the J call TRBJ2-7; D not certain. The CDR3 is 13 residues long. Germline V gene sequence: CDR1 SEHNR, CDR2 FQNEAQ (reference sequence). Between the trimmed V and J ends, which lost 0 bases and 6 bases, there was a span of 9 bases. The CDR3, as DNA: TGTGCCAGCAGCTTAGCGTCGGTTTCCGAGCAGTACTTC. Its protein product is CASSLASVSEQYF. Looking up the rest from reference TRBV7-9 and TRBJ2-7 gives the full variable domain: DTGVSQNPRHKITKRGQNVTFRCDPISEHNRLYWYRQTLGQGPEFLTYFQNEAQLEKSRLLSDRFSAERPKGSFSTLEIQRTEQGDSAMYLCASSLASVSEQYFGPGTRLTVT.

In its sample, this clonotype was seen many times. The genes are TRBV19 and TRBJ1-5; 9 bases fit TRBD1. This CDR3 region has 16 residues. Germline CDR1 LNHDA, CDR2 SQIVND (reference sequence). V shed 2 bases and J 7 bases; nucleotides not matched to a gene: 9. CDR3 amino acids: CASSINAQGARQPQHF. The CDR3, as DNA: TGTGCCAGTAGTATAAATGCACAGGGGGCTAGGCAGCCCCAGCATTTT.

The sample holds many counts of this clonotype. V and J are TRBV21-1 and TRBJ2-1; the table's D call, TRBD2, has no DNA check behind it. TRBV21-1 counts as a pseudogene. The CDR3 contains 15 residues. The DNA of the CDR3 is TGTGCCAGCAGCAAAGGCGGGGGGAGATACAATGAGCAGTTCTTC. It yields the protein CASSKGGGRYNEQFF.

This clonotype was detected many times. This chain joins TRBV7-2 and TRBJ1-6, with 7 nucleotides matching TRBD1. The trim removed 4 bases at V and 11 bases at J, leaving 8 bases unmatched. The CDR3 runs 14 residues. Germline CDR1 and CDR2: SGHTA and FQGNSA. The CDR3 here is CASSSGQVPTPLHF. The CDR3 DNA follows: TGTGCCAGCAGCTCCGGACAGGTACCAACACCCCTCCACTTT.

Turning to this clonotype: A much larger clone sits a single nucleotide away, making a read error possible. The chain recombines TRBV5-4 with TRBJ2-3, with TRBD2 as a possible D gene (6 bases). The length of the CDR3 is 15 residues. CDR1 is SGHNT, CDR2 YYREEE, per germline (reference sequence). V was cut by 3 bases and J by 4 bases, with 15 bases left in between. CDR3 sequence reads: CASSSRGTLPDTQYF. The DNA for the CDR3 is TGTGCCAGCAGCTCACGGGGGACTCTCCCAGATACGCAGTATTTT. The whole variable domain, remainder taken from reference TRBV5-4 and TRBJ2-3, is ETGVTQSPTHLIKTRGQQVTLRCSSQSGHNTVSWYQQALGQGPQFIFQYYREEENGRGNFPPRFSGLQFPNYSSELNVNALELDDSALYLCASSSRGTLPDTQYFGPGTRLTVL.

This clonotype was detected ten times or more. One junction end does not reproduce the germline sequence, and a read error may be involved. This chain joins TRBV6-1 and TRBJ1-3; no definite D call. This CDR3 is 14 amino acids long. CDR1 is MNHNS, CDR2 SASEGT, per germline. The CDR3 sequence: CASTEQFSGNTIYF. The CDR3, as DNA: TGTGCCAGCACTGAACAGTTCTCTGGAAACACCATATATTTT.

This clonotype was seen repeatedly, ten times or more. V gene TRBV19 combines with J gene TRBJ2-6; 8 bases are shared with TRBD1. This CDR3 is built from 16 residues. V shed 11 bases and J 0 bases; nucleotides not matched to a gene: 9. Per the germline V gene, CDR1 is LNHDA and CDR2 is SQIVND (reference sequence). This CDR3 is CAARDRSSSGANVLTF. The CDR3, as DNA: TGTGCCGCCCGGGACAGGTCGTCCTCTGGGGCCAACGTCCTGACTTTC.

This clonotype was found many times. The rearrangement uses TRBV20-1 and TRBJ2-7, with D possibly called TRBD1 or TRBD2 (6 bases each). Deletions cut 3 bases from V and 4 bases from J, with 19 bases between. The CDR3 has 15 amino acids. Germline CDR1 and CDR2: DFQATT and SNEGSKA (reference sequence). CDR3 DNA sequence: TGCAGTGCTAGTAAATGGGACACAGGGACTTACGAGCAGTACTTC. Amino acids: CSASKWDTGTYEQYF.

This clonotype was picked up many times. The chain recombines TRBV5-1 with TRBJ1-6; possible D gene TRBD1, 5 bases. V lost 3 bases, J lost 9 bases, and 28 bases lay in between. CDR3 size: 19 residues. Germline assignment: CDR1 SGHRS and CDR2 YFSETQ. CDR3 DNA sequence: TGCGCCAGCAGCTCGAATATCCAAGCAATAGGGGTAAATCGTTCACCCCTCCACTTT. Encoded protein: CASSSNIQAIGVNRSPLHF.

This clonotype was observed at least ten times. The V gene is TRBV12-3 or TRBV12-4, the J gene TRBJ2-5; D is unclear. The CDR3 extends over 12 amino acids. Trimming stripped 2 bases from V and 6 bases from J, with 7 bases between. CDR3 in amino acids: CASSLISQTQYF. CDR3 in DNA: TGTGCCAGCAGTTTAATATCTCAGACCCAGTACTTC.

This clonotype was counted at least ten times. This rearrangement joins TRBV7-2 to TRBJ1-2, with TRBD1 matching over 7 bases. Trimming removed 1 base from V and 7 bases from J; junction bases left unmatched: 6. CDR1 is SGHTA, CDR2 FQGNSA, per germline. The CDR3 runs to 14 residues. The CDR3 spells CASSLEGAPGGYTF. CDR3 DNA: TGTGCCAGCAGCTTAGAGGGGGCGCCGGGTGGCTACACCTTC.

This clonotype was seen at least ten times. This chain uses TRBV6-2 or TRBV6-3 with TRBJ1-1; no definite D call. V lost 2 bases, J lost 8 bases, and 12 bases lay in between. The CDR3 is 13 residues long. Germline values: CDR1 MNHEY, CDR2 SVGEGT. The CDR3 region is CASSYMIGTEAFF. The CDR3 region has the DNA TGTGCCAGCAGTTACATGATCGGAACCGAAGCTTTCTTT.

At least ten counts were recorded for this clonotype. The CDR3 region is CASSYSSWRGVYNEQFF. In DNA, the CDR3 is TGTGCCAGCAGTTACTCGAGTTGGCGGGGGGTCTACAATGAGCAGTTCTTC. The chain is built from TRBV6-5 and TRBJ2-1; the match to TRBD2 covers 8 bases. This CDR3 has 17 residues. Germline CDR1 and CDR2: MNHEY and SVGAGI. Losses at the gene ends were 0 bases for V and 3 bases for J; bases not matched to a gene: 7.

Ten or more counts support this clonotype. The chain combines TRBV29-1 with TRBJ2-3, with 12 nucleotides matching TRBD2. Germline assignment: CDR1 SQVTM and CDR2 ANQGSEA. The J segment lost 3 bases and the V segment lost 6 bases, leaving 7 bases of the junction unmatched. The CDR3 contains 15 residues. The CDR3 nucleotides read TGCAGCGTGGTACTAGCGGGGGGCGCGACAGATACGCAGTATTTT. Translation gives CSVVLAGGATDTQYF.

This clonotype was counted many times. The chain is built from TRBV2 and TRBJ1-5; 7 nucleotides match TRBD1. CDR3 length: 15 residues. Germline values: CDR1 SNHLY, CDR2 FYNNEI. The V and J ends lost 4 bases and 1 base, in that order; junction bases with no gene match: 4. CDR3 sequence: CASSAQGGSNQPQHF. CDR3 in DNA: TGTGCCAGCAGTGCGCAGGGGGGCAGCAATCAGCCCCAGCATTTT. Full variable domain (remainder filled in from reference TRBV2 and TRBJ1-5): EPEVTQTPSHQVTQMGQEVILRCVPISNHLYFYWYRQILGQKVEFLVSFYNNEISEKSEIFDDQFSVERPDGSNFTLKIRSTKLEDSAMYFCASSAQGGSNQPQHFGDGTRLSIL.

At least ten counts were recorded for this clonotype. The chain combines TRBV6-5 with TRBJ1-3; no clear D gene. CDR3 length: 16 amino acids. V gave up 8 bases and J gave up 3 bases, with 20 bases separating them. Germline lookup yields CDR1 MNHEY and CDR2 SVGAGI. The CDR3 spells CASALAGINGGNTIYF. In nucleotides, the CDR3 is TGTGCCAGCGCCTTAGCCGGGATAAACGGTGGAAACACCATATATTTT.

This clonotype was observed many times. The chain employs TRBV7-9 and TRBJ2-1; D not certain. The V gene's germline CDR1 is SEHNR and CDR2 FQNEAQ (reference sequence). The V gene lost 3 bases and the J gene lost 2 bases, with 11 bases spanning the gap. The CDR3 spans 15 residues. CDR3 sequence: CASSFQSVTYNEQFF. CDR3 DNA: TGTGCCAGCAGCTTCCAAAGCGTTACCTACAATGAGCAGTTCTTC.

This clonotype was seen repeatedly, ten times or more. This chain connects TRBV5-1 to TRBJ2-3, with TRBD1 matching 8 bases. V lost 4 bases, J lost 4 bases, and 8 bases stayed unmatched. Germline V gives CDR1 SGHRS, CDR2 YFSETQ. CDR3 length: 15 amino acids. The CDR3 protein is CASSMGQARADTQYF. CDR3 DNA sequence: TGCGCCAGCAGCATGGGACAGGCCCGGGCAGATACGCAGTATTTT.

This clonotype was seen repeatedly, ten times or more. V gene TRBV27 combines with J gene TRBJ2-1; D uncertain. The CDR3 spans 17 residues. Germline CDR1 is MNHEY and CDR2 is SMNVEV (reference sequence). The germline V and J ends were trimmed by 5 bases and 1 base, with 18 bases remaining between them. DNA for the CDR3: TGTGCCAGCAGTGCCTCCTCGGGCTCTGGGTCCTACAATGAGCAGTTCTTC. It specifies CASSASSGSGSYNEQFF.

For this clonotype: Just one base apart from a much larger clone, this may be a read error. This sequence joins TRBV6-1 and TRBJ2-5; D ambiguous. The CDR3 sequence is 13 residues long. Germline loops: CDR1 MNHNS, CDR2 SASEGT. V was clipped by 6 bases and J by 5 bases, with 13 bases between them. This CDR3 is CASRLPGRETQYF. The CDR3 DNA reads TGTGCCAGCAGACTCCCGGGCAGGGAGACCCAGTACTTC.

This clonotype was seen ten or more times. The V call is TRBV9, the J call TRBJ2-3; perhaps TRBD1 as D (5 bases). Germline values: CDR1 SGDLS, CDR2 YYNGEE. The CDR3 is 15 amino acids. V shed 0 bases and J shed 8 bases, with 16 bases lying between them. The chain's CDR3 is CASSVAPGLGSTQYF. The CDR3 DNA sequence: TGTGCCAGCAGCGTAGCTCCAGGGCTGGGTAGTACGCAGTATTTT.

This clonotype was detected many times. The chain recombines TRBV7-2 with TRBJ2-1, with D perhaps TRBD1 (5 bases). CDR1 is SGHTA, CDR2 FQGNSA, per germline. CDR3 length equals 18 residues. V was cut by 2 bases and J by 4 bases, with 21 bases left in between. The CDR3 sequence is CASSLSLTAVGGYNEQFF. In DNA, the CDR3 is TGTGCCAGCAGCTTATCGTTGACAGCTGTTGGTGGGTACAATGAGCAGTTCTTC.